This TCR beta chain is drawn from a study of T cell responses to AZD1222 COVID-19 vaccine. Produced via immunoSEQ multiplex PCR; TCRdb's table is partial and in-frame only. The sample lists 90,000 to 140,000 clones, approximately 89% occurring once. This clone is a singleton in its sample. CDR3 size: 13 residues. J gave up 4 bases and V 5 bases, and 3 bases lay outside the gene matches. From germline, CDR1 is ENHRY and CDR2 SYGVKD. The chain combines TRBV10-3 with TRBJ1-2; TRBD1 matches at 8 bases. The receptor's source is an adult who received the AZD1222 COVID-19 vaccine. Sequences were derived from peripheral blood, sampled 28 days after the second AZD1222 dose. Here the CDR3 reads CAISRDRGYGYTF. CDR3 in DNA: TGTGCCATCAGTAGAGACAGGGGCTATGGCTACACCTTC.